Sequencing of this T cell receptor (beta chain) was carried out in a study of blood T cell repertoires in COVID-19. Germline CDR1 reads MDHEN; CDR2 reads SYDVKM. CDR3 size: 12 residues. V was pared by 9 bases and J by 2 bases, with 8 bases between. A note on this clone: Other DNA sequences within the sample encode an identical CDR3.

Repertoires were generated with immunoSEQ multiplex PCR, while TCRdb's copy carries only in-frame clones and drops some. Among 200,000 to 300,000 clones listed, about 86% were seen once. Material for sequencing was peripheral blood. The receptor's source is an elderly woman with acute or convalescent COVID-19. V usage is TRBV28 and J usage is TRBJ1-5, with a possible D match to TRBD1 (6 bases). CDR3 bases: TGTGCCAGTGGGGGCGGCAATCAGCCCCAGCATTTT. It encodes CASGGGNQPQHF.